This T cell receptor (beta chain) is from a study of tumor-infiltrating lymphocytes in primary liver carcinoma. Findings and caveats of the study: Relative to blood, tumors carried a significantly larger fraction of the repertoire in their top 250 clones (p = 0.039). Relative to tumor region pairs, the tumor-adjacent and tumor-blood pairs showed overlap that was lower.

With roughly 0.5 ug total RNA as template and a constant-region primer, TCR beta cDNA was made. What produced the TCR beta libraries was three nested multiplex PCR rounds using slightly modified ARM-PCR. Amplification in the first two PCR rounds was performed using TRBV1-TRBV30 forward primers and a C-beta reverse primer for approximately 10 cycles each. From the multiplex PCR reads, TCRdb called clonotypes with MiXCR, one entry per CDR3 protein. The sample lists fewer than 85,000 distinct CDR3 sequences; 69% were seen once. Trimming removed 6 bases from V and 2 bases from J, with 22 bases in between. This CDR3 comprises 17 residues. Per germline, CDR1 MGHRA and CDR2 YSYEKL. DNA and RNA were both co-extracted from about 19-30 mg of bulk tissue that had not been sorted. Patients had primary liver carcinoma treated by surgical resection. Of note for this clonotype: The antigen is unknown.

The chain has TRBV4-1 and TRBJ2-5, with unresolved D. Sequences were obtained from tumor-adjacent normal liver tissue. The source is a man aged 40-49 years with primary liver carcinoma and hepatitis B virus infection. The CDR3 coding sequence is TGCGCCAGCAGTCAAAATAGCCGAAATTACCCTCAAGAGACCCAGTACTTC. Protein sequence: CASSQNSRNYPQETQYF.